This T cell receptor beta chain was captured by sequencing in a study of blood T cell repertoires in COVID-19. Study-level information: There were acute and convalescent COVID-19 samples, and they came from the United States, Italy and Spain. PBMCs, B-cell-depleted T cells, or T cells were the source of the cDNA or gDNA that made up the material.

Authors' processing steps: Amplified reference gene primers provided the basis for estimating nucleated cell counts. Only in-frame clones appear in the TCRdb table, and some are missing; sequencing was by immunoSEQ multiplex PCR. That table gives V, J and clone size, and the DNA gave D and trimming. The repertoire has 70,000 to 90,000 clones, 70% to 90% of them found once; the top ten carry about 5.7%. Enrollment of patients from Seattle took place during active infection, with longitudinal follow-up. The CDR3 runs 14 residues. V lost 6 bases and J lost 0, with 8 bases in between. Per germline, CDR1 SNHLY and CDR2 FYNNEI.

The sequenced sample consisted of peripheral blood. The rearrangement joins TRBV2 to TRBJ1-4; D uncertain. The TCR was taken from a man older than 75 with COVID-19, enrolled during active disease. The CDR3 nucleotides read TGTGCCAGCAGATCCAGTTCAACTAATGAAAAACTGTTTTTT. Translation gives CASRSSSTNEKLFF.